These 20 T cell receptor beta chains came from one sample sequenced in a study of cytomegalovirus exposure and HLA in healthy donors. 60 Vbeta and 13 Jbeta primers were used in PCR. This table comes from immunoSEQ multiplex PCR, and its TCRdb copy is limited to in-frame clones, with some not included. The profile shows under 60,000 clones, 70% to 80% of them singletons. The sequenced sample was PBMCs. These TCRs come from a middle-aged woman in good health and CMV-seropositive.

The chain is built from TRBV18 and TRBJ1-5, with D hard to call. V gave up 3 bases and J gave up 0 bases, with 15 bases separating them. The CDR3 spans 17 residues. CDR1 and CDR2 from the germline V gene are KGHSH and LQKENI. In DNA, the CDR3 is TGTGCCAGCTCACCGGGAGCCAACGAATATAGCAATCAGCCCCAGCATTTT. It is translated as CASSPGANEYSNQPQHF. The full variable domain, completed using reference TRBV18 and TRBJ1-5, is NAGVMQNPRHLVRRRGQEARLRCSPMKGHSHVYWYRQLPEEGLKFMVYLQKENIIDESGMPKERFSAEFPKEGPSILRIQQVVRGDSAAYFCASSPGANEYSNQPQHFGDGTRLSIL.

The V call is TRBV2, the J call TRBJ2-7; maybe TRBD1 (5 bases). V was clipped by 1 base and J by 6 bases, with 10 bases between them. The germline gives CDR1 SNHLY, CDR2 FYNNEI. The CDR3 is 13 residues long. CDR3 coding DNA: TGTGCCAGCAGTGAAGGGCAGGGCGGCGAGCAGTACTTC. Translating it yields CASSEGQGGEQYF.

The chain combines TRBV19 with TRBJ1-4; 10 bases map to TRBD1. Trimming removed 6 bases from V and 13 bases from J; junction bases left unmatched: 14. Germline V lookup: CDR1 LNHDA, CDR2 SQIVND (reference sequence). The CDR3 sequence is 15 residues long. CDR3 residues: CASRAPGQGPLGLFF. In DNA, the CDR3 is TGTGCCAGTAGGGCACCGGGACAGGGGCCCCTGGGACTGTTTTTT.

V and J are TRBV13 and TRBJ2-5, with 10 bases aligning to TRBD2. There are 18 residues in the CDR3. The V gene end was trimmed by 5 bases and the J gene end by 2 bases; junction bases not matched to a gene: 14. CDR1 is PRHDT, CDR2 FYEKMQ, per germline (reference sequence). CDR3 nucleotides: TGTGCCAGCAGCCCCCGTGTCGGGCTAGCGGGGGCGCAAGAGACCCAGTACTTC. Protein: CASSPRVGLAGAQETQYF.

The V call is TRBV7-8, the J call TRBJ1-6; D is uncertain. Germline CDR1 is SGHVS and CDR2 is FQNEAQ. The V and J ends lost 5 bases and 7 bases respectively, with 24 bases between them. CDR3 length equals 18 residues. CDR3 amino acids: CASSPSRIGRPGNSPLHF. CDR3 nucleotides: TGTGCCAGCAGCCCGTCAAGGATAGGGCGGCCGGGAAATTCACCCCTCCACTTT. The full variable domain, rest sourced from reference TRBV7-8 and TRBJ1-6, is GAGVSQSPRYKVAKRGQDVALRCDPISGHVSLFWYQQALGQGPEFLTYFQNEAQLDKSGLPSDRFFAERPEGSVSTLKIQRTQQEDSAVYLCASSPSRIGRPGNSPLHFGNGTRLTVT.

This clone was found a few times. One junction end does not reproduce the germline sequence, and a read error may be involved. The chain employs TRBV5-1 and TRBJ1-4; a possible D gene is TRBD1 (6 bases). The CDR3 is 13 amino acids. The germline V gene encodes CDR1 SGHRS and CDR2 YFSETQ. This chain's CDR3 is CASSLDLTAEGVF. The CDR3, as DNA: TGCGCCAGCAGCTTGGACTTGACGGCCGAGGGGGTTTTT.

This clone was counted a single time. CDR3: CAIRSTGTPNTEAFF. CDR3 DNA sequence: TGTGCCATCAGATCTACCGGGACACCGAACACTGAAGCTTTCTTT. The rearrangement joins TRBV10-3 to TRBJ1-1; D is possibly TRBD1 (6 bases). Germline V gene data show CDR1 as ENHRY and CDR2 as SYGVKD. Trimming left V 6 bases short and J 1 base short, with 15 bases between. The CDR3 consists of 15 residues.

J is TRBJ2-7 and V is TRBV15, with TRBD2 as a possible D gene (6 bases). From germline, CDR1 is LNHNV and CDR2 YYDKDF (reference sequence). This CDR3 region has 17 residues. Deletions cut 0 bases from V and 0 bases from J, with 15 bases between. The CDR3 spells CATSRDQGGISSYEQYF. CDR3 bases: TGTGCCACCAGCAGAGATCAGGGCGGGATCAGCTCCTACGAGCAGTACTTC.

The rearrangement uses TRBV29-1 and TRBJ1-1; 8 positions match TRBD1. The CDR3 is 17 amino acids. Per the germline V gene, CDR1 is SQVTM and CDR2 is ANQGSEA. V lost 2 bases to trimming and J lost 0 bases; unmatched junction nucleotides: 11. The chain's CDR3 is CSVELDRADLMNTEAFF. CDR3 nucleotides: TGCAGCGTTGAACTGGACAGGGCCGACCTCATGAACACTGAAGCTTTCTTT.

V gene TRBV9 combines with J gene TRBJ1-1, with unresolved D. Between the trimmed V and J ends, which lost 0 bases and 8 bases, there was a span of 11 bases. Germline loops: CDR1 SGDLS, CDR2 YYNGEE. The CDR3 spans 13 residues. CDR3 bases: TGTGCCAGCAGCGTAGCTCAACAGACCGAAGCTTTCTTT. Translating it yields CASSVAQQTEAFF.

This rearrangement joins TRBV7-2 to TRBJ1-2; TRBD1 agrees at 7 bases. The CDR3 contains 16 residues. V was clipped by 5 bases and J by 7 bases; unmatched bases: 16. Per the germline V gene, CDR1 is SGHTA and CDR2 is FQGNSA. This chain's CDR3 is CASSGDSPRRPSGYTF. The CDR3, as DNA: TGTGCCAGCAGCGGGGACAGCCCCCGCCGCCCTAGTGGCTACACCTTC.

J is TRBJ2-3 and V is TRBV19, with TRBD2 matching 7 bases. This CDR3 contains 18 residues. V gave up 3 bases and J gave up 1 base; unmatched junction bases: 13. Germline V gene data show CDR1 as LNHDA and CDR2 as SQIVND (reference sequence). As DNA, the CDR3 is TGTGCCAGTAGTATCTGGGGGGAGGGTCAATCCGGCACAGATACGCAGTATTTT. Encoded protein: CASSIWGEGQSGTDTQYF.

J is TRBJ2-5 and V is TRBV7-2; D unclear. The CDR3 spans 16 residues. The germline V gene encodes CDR1 SGHTA and CDR2 FQGNSA. Trimming left V 5 bases short and J 4 bases short, with 20 bases between. CDR3 DNA sequence: TGTGCCAGCAGCCCTCTGGCCCGGTTGCCGGGAGAGACCCAGTACTTC. The encoded protein is CASSPLARLPGETQYF.

The chain recombines TRBV4-1 with TRBJ1-1; D is unclear. Trimming shortened V by 4 bases and J by 6 bases, and 9 bases separated the two germline ends. The CDR3 has 12 residues. CDR1 and CDR2 (germline): MGHRA, YSYEKL. The chain's CDR3 is CASSPQNSEAFF. CDR3 coding DNA: TGCGCCAGCAGCCCTCAGAATTCTGAAGCTTTCTTT.

This rearrangement joins TRBV19 to TRBJ1-5; tentative D call: TRBD1 (5 bases). The germline CDR1 and CDR2 sequences are LNHDA and SQIVND (reference sequence). Trimming cost V 7 bases and J 5 bases, with 9 bases left between them. This CDR3 has 12 residues. CDR3 loop: CASNQGHQPQHF. CDR3 in DNA: TGTGCCAGTAATCAGGGTCATCAGCCCCAGCATTTT.

This chain links TRBV9 with TRBJ1-2; the match to TRBD1 covers 9 bases. Germline CDR1 is SGDLS and CDR2 is YYNGEE. The CDR3 is 17 amino acids. V lost 5 bases and J lost 4; bases outside the gene matches: 15. CDR3 residues: CASRDIVGQGNSYGYTF. For the CDR3, the DNA is TGTGCCAGCAGAGATATTGTGGGACAGGGCAACTCCTATGGCTACACCTTC.

In its sample, this clone was seen a few times. The V and J genes are TRBV6-5 and TRBJ2-5; TRBD1 agrees at 7 bases. J gave up 3 bases and V 7 bases, and 11 bases lay outside the gene matches. The length of the CDR3 is 15 residues. Germline V gene data show CDR1 as MNHEY and CDR2 as SVGAGI. In DNA form, the CDR3 reads TGTGCCAGCAACAGCAGGGGGATTCGAGAAGAGACCCAGTACTTC. Its protein product is CASNSRGIREETQYF.

This rearrangement joins TRBV2 to TRBJ2-7, with TRBD1 matching 7 bases. Germline V CDR1 and CDR2: SNHLY, FYNNEI. Trimming at V came to 2 bases and at J to 2 bases, leaving 3 bases not matched to a gene. The CDR3 sequence is 14 residues long. CDR3 sequence reads: CASSEQGETYEQYF. The CDR3 DNA reads as TGTGCCAGCAGTGAACAGGGGGAGACCTACGAGCAGTACTTC.

This chain connects TRBV7-9 to TRBJ1-1; 7 positions match TRBD1. The CDR3 contains 14 residues. Trimming removed 1 base from V and 4 bases from J; junction bases left unmatched: 3. The germline gives CDR1 SEHNR, CDR2 FQNEAQ (reference sequence). CDR3 loop: CASSLGGQFTEAFF. CDR3 nucleotides: TGTGCCAGCAGCTTAGGGGGACAGTTCACTGAAGCTTTCTTT.

This clone was detected only a few times. CDR3 bases: TGTGCCAGCAGTAGGGGTTTGGGGGGTGCAACTAATGAAAAACTGTTTTTT. It is translated as CASSRGLGGATNEKLFF. The rearrangement joins TRBV2 to TRBJ1-4; D is possibly TRBD1 (5 bases). V lost 5 bases and J lost 0, with 16 bases in between. There are 17 residues in the CDR3. CDR1 and CDR2 from the germline V gene are SNHLY and FYNNEI.